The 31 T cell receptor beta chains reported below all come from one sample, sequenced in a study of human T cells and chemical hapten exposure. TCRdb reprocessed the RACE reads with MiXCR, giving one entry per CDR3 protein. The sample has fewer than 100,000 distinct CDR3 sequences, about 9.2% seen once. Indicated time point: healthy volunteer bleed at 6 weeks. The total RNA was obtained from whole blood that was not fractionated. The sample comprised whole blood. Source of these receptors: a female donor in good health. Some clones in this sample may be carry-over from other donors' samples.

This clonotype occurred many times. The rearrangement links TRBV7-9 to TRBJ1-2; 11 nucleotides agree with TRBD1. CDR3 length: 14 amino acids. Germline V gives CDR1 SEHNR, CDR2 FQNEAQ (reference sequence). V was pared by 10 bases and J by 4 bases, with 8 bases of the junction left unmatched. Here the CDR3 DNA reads TGTGCCACCGAAGGGACAGGGGGTAGCTATGGCTACACCTTC. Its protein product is CATEGTGGSYGYTF.

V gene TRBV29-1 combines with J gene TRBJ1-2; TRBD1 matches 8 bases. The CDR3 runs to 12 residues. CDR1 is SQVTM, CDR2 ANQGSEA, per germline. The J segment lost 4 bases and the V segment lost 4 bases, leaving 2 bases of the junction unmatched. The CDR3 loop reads CSVATGGYGYTF. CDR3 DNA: TGCAGCGTTGCAACAGGGGGCTATGGCTACACCTTC.

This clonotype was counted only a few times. The CDR3: CASSFFGGKNEQFF. In nucleotides, the CDR3 is TGTGCCAGCAGTTTTTTTGGCGGAAAGAATGAGCAGTTCTTC. This chain connects TRBV12-3 or TRBV12-4 to TRBJ2-1; no definite D call. The CDR3 has 14 residues. V was shortened by 3 bases and J by 7 bases, with 13 bases between the two germline ends.

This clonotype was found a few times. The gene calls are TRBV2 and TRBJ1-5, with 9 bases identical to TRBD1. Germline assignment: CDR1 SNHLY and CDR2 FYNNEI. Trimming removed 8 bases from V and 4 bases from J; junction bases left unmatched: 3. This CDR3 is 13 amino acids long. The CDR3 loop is CASAGTGNQPQHF. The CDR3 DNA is TGTGCCAGCGCGGGGACAGGGAATCAGCCCCAGCATTTT.

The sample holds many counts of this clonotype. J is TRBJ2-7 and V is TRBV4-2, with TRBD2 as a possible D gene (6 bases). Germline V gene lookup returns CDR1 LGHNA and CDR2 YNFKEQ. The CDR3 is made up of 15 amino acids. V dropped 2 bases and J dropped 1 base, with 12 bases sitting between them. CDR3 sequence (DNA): TGTGCCAGCAGCCAAATTCTGCGGGGATCCTACGAGCAGTACTTC. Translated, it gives CASSQILRGSYEQYF.

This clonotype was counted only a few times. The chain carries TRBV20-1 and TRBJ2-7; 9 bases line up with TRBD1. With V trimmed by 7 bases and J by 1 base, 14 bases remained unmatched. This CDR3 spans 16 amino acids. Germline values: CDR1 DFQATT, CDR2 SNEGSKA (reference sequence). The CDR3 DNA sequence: TGCAGTGGAAGGGACAGGGCTGCTGCCTATTCCTACGAGCAGTACTTC. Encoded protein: CSGRDRAAAYSYEQYF.

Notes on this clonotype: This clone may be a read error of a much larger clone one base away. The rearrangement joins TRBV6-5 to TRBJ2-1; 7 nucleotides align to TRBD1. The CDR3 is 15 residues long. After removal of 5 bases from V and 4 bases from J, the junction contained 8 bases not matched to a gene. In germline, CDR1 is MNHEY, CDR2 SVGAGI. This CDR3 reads CASSTGQDKYNEQFF. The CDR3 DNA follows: TGTGCCAGCAGTACCGGACAGGACAAATACAATGAGCAGTTCTTC.

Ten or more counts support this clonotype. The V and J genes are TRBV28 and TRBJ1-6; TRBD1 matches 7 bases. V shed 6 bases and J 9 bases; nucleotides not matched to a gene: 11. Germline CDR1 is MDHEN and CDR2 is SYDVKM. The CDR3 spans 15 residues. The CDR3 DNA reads TGTGCCAGCAGGTCACAGGGGCCTCGCGCTTCACCCCTCCACTTT. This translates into CASRSQGPRASPLHF.

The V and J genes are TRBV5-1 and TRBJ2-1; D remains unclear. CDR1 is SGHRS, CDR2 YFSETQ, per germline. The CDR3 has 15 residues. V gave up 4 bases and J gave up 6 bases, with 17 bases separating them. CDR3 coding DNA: TGCGCCAGCAGCCCGCAGGTACCCGTCTTCAATGAGCAGTTCTTC. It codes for CASSPQVPVFNEQFF.

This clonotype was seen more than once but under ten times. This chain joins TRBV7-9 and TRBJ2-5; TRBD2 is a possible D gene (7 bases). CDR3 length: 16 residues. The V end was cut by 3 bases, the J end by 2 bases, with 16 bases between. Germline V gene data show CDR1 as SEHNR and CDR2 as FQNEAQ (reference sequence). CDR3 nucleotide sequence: TGTGCCAGCAGCTTTGGCGGGGGCGGACGTCAAGAGACCCAGTACTTC. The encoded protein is CASSFGGGGRQETQYF.

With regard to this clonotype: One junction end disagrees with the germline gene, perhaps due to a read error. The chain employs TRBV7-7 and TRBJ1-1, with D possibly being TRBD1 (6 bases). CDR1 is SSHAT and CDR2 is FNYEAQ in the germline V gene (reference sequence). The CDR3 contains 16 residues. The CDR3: CASSPNRVSPNTEAFF. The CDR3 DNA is TGTGCTAGCAGCCCGAACAGGGTTTCCCCAAACACTGAAGCTTTCTTT.

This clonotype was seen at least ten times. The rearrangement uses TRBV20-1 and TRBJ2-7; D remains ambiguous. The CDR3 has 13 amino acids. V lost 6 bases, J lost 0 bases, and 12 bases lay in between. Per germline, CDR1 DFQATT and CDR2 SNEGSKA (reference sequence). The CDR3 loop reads CSAPPSYSYEQYF. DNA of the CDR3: TGCAGTGCCCCCCCGTCATACTCCTACGAGCAGTACTTC.

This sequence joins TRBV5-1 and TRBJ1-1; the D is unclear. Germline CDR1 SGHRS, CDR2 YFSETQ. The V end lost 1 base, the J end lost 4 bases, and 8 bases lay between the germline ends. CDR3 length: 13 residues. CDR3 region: CASSLYGATEAFF. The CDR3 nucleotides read TGCGCCAGCAGCTTGTATGGTGCCACTGAAGCTTTCTTT.

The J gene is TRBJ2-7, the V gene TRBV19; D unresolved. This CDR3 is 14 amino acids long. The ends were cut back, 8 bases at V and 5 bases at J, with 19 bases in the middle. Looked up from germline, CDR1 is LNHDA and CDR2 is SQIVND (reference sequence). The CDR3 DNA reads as TGTGCCAGTTCCCCCCAGGACGTAGGCAACGAGCAGTACTTC. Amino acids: CASSPQDVGNEQYF.

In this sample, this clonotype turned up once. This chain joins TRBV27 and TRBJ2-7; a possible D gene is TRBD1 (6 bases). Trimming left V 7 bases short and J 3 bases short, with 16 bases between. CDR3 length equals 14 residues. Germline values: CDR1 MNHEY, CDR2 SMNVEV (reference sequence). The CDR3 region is CASNPGQPVYEQYF. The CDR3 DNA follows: TGTGCCAGCAACCCTGGACAGCCCGTCTACGAGCAGTACTTC.

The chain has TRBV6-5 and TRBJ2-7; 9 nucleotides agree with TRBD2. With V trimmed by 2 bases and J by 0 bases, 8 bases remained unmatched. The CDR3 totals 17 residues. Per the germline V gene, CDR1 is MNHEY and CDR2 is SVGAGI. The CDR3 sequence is CASSYGTSGQSSYEQYF. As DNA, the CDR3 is TGTGCCAGCAGTTACGGCACTAGCGGGCAGAGCTCCTACGAGCAGTACTTC.

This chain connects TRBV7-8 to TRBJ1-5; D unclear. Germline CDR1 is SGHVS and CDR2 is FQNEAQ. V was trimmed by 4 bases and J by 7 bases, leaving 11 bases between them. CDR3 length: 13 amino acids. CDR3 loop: CASSSAPGQPQHF. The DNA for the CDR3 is TGTGCCAGCAGCTCGGCCCCGGGGCAGCCCCAGCATTTT.

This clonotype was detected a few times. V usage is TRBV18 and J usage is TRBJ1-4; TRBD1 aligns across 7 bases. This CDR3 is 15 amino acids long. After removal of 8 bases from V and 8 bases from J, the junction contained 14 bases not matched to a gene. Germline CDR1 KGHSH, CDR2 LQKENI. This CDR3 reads CASTGQLEGDEKLFF. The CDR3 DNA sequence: TGTGCCAGCACGGGACAGTTGGAAGGCGACGAAAAACTGTTTTTT.

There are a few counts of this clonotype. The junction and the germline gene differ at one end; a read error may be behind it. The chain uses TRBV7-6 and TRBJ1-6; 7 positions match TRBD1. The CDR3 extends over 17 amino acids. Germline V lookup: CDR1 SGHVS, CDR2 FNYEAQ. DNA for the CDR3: TGTGCCAGCAGCTCAAGGGGGTCAGGGGGGGCTAATTCACCCCTCAACTTT. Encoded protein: CASSSRGSGGANSPLNF.

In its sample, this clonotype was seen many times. In DNA form, the CDR3 reads TGTGCCAGCAGCCTCCACGACCCTACCACACAAGAGACCCAGTACTTC. Amino acid sequence: CASSLHDPTTQETQYF. The J gene is TRBJ2-5, the V gene TRBV21-1. TRBV21-1 is reported as a pseudogene. The CDR3 contains 16 residues.

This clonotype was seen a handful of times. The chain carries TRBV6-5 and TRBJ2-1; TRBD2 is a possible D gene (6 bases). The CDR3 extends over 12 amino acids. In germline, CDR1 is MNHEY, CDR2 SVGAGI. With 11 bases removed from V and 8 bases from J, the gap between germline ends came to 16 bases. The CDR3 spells CAARGTADEQFF. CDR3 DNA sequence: TGTGCCGCCCGGGGGACTGCGGATGAGCAGTTCTTC.

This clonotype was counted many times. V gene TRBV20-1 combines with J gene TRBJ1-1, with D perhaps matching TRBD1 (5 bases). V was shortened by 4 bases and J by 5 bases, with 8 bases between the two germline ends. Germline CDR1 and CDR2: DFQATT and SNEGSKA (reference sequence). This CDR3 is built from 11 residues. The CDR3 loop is CSATGGTEAFF. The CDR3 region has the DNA TGCAGTGCTACGGGGGGAACTGAAGCTTTCTTT.

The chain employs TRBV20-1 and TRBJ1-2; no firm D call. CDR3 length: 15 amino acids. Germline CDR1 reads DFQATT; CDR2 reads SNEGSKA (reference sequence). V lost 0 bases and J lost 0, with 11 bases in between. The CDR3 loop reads CSARERHRTNYGYTF. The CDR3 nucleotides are TGCAGTGCTAGAGAAAGACACAGAACTAACTATGGCTACACCTTC.

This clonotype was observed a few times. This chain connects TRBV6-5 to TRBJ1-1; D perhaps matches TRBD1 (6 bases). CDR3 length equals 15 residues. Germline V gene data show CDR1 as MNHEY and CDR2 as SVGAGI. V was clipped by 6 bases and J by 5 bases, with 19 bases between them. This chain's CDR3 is CASRPEGGGITEAFF. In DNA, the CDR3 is TGTGCCAGCAGGCCCGAGGGGGGGGGTATAACTGAAGCTTTCTTT.

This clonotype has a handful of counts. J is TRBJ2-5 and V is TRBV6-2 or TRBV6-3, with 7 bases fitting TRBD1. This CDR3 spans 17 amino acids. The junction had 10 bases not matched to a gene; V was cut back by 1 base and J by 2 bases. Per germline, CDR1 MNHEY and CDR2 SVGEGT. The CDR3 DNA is TGTGCCAGCAGTTACTTCGCCCGGACAGGTATTCAAGAGACCCAGTACTTC. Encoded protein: CASSYFARTGIQETQYF.

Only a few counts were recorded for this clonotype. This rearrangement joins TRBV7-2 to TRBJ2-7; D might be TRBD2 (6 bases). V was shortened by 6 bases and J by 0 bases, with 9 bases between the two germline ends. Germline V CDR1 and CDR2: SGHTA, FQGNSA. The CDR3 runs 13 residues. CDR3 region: CASSKTSSYEQYF. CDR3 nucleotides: TGTGCCAGCAGTAAGACTAGCTCCTACGAGCAGTACTTC. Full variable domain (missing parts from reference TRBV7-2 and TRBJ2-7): GAGVSQSPSNKVTEKGKDVELRCDPISGHTALYWYRQSLGQGLEFLIYFQGNSAPDKSGLPSDRFSAERTGGSVSTLTIQRTQQEDSAVYLCASSKTSSYEQYFGPGTRLTVT.

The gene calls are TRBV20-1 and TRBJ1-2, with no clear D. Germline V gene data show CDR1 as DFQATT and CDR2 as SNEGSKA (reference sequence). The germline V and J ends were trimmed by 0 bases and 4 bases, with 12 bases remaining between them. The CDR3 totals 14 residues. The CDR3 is CSARDPDITYGYTF. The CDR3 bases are TGCAGTGCTAGAGATCCGGATATAACCTATGGCTACACCTTC.

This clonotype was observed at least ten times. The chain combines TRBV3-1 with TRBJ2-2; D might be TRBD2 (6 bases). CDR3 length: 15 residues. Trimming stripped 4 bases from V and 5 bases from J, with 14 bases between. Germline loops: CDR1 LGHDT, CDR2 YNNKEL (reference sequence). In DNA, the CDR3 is TGTGCCAGCAGCCTGGGACTTACACCTACCGGGGAGCTGTTTTTT. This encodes CASSLGLTPTGELFF.

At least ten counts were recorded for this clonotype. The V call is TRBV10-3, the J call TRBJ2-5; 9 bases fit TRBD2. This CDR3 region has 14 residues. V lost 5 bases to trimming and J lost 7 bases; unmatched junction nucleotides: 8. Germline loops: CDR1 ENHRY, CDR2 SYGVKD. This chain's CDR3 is CAISPGTSLWTQYF. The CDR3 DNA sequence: TGTGCCATCAGTCCCGGGACTAGCCTGTGGACCCAGTACTTC.

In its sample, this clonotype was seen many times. CDR3 sequence (DNA): TGTGCCAGCAGGGAAGGGACAGGGGGCGGTGGTCAGCCCCAGCATTTT. Its translation is CASREGTGGGGQPQHF. V gene TRBV6-2 or TRBV6-3 combines with J gene TRBJ1-5; 12 positions match TRBD1. CDR3 length: 16 amino acids. V dropped 6 bases and J dropped 6; count of bases not matched to a gene: 9. From germline, CDR1 is MNHEY and CDR2 SVGEGT.

CDR3 protein: CASSPGQGTQPQHF. The CDR3 DNA follows: TGTGCCAGCAGCCCGGGACAGGGCACTCAGCCCCAGCATTTT. The V call is TRBV28, the J call TRBJ1-5, with TRBD1 matching over 9 bases. Per the germline V gene, CDR1 is MDHEN and CDR2 is SYDVKM. With 6 bases clipped from V and 6 bases from J, the junction kept 6 bases outside the gene matches. The CDR3 consists of 14 residues.